The T cell receptor beta chain under discussion was sequenced for a study of cytomegalovirus exposure and HLA in healthy donors. Study-wide context: Prior work identified 120 million or so unique TCR beta sequences in 150 million to 200 million T cells. Study observations and caveats: CMV serostatus was the sole immune exposure data available. The authors listed around 150 TCR beta chains as cytomegalovirus-associated.

The CDR3 contains 14 residues. Germline V gene lookup returns CDR1 LGHNA and CDR2 YSLEER. The V end was cut by 0 bases, the J end by 4 bases, with 9 bases between. The PCR contained 60 Vbeta and 13 Jbeta primers. Assay: immunoSEQ multiplex PCR; the TCRdb copy retains only in-frame clones and omits some. The sample holds 150,000 to 200,000 clones, 10% to 15% seen once. Concerning this clone: Antigen unknown.

Sequenced sample: PBMCs. The source of this sequence is a man in his fifties or sixties in good health and CMV-seropositive. The chain carries TRBV4-3 and TRBJ1-2; D is possibly TRBD1 (5 bases). Here the CDR3 reads CASSQDGGVYGYTF. DNA for the CDR3: TGCGCCAGCAGCCAAGATGGGGGGGTCTATGGCTACACCTTC.